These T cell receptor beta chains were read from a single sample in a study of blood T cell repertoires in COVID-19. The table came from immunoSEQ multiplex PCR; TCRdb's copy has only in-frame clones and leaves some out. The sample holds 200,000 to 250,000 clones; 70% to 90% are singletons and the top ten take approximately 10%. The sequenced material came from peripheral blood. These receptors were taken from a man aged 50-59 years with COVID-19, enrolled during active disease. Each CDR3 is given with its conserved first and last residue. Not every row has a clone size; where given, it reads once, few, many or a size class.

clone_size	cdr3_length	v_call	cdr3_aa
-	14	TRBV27	CASSHRGSNYGYTF
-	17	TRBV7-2	CASSPPVGGSGANVLTF
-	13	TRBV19	CASSKGGNTEAFF
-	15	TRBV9	CASSALSGSADTQYF
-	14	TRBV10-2	CASSSTRPGNTIYF
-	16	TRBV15	CATSVTGSYSNQPQHF
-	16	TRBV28	CASSRAGIDNQETQYF
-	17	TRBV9	CASSEDRAPSGANVLTF
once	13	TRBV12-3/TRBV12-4	CASKGREGYGYTF
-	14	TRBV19	CASSIDRGGTEAFF
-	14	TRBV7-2	CASSPTSGRETQYF
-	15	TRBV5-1	CASSLASTGNTEAFF
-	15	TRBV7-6	CASSLLSGRVDTQYF
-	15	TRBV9	CASSDGPGGVYEQYF
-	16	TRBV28	CASSLILAGGHYEQYF
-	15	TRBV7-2	CASSLAGREVTEAFF
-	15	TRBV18	CASSPPGTITGELFF
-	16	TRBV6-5	CASSYTGTGRVYEQYF
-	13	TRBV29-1	CSVAGTSQETQYF
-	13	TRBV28	CASSYGQGYEQYF
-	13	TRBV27	CASSLYSSYEQYF
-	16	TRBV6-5	CASSYSRGLYNSPLHF
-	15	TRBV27	CASRSTLAGAYEQYF
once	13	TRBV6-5	CASSNPQNTEAFF
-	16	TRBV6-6	CASSVGLAGLSYEQYF